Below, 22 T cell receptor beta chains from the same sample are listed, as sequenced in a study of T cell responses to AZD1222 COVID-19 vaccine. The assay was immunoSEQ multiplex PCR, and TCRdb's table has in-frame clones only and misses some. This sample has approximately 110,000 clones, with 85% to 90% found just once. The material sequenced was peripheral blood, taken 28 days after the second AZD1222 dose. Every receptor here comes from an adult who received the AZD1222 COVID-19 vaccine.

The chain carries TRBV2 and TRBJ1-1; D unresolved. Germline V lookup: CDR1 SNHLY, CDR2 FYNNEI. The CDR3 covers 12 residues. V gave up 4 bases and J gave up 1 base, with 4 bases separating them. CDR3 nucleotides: TGTGCCAGCAGTGCCGAGAACACTGAAGCTTTCTTT. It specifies CASSAENTEAFF.

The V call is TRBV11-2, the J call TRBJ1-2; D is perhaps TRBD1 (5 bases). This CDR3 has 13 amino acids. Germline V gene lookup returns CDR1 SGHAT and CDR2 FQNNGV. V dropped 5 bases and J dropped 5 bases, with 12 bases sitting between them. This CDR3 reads CASSPDSLYGYTF. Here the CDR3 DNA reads TGTGCCAGCAGCCCCGACAGCCTATATGGCTACACCTTC.

The CDR3 spells CASSLIRVGRTEAFF. The CDR3 DNA follows: TGTGCCAGCAGTTTAATAAGGGTAGGGCGCACTGAAGCTTTCTTT. This chain connects TRBV27 to TRBJ1-1; D is unresolved. The germline CDR1 and CDR2 sequences are MNHEY and SMNVEV (reference sequence). This CDR3 comprises 15 residues. Trimming left V 2 bases short and J 4 bases short, with 14 bases between.

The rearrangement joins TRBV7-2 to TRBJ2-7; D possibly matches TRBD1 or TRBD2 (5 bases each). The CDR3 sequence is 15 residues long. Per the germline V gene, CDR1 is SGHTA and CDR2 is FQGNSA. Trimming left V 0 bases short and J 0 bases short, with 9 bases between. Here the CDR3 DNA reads TGTGCCAGCAGCTTAGCCGGGGACGGCTCCTACGAGCAGTACTTC. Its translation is CASSLAGDGSYEQYF.

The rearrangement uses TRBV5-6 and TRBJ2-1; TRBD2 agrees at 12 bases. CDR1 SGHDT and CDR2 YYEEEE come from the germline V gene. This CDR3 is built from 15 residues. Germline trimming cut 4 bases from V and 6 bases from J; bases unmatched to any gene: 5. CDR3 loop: CASSRGLAGFNEQFF. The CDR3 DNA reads TGTGCCAGCAGCCGAGGACTAGCGGGGTTCAATGAGCAGTTCTTC.

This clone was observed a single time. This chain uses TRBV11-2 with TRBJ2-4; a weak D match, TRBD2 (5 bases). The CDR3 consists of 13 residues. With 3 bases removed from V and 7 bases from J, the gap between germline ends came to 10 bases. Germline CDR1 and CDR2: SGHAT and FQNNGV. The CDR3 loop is CASSLGSNNIQYF. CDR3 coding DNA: TGTGCCAGCAGCTTGGGGAGCAATAACATTCAGTACTTC.

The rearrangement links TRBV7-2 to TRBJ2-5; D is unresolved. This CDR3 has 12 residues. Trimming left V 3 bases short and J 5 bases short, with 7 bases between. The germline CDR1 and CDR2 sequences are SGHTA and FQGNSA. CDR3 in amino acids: CASSFGWETQYF. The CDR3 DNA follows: TGTGCCAGCAGCTTTGGGTGGGAGACCCAGTACTTC.

The CDR3 protein is CASSSGGTDTQYF. DNA for the CDR3: TGCGCCAGCAGCTCTGGAGGCACAGATACGCAGTATTTT. The chain uses TRBV5-1 and TRBJ2-3; no clear D. This CDR3 spans 13 amino acids. Germline V gene data show CDR1 as SGHRS and CDR2 as YFSETQ. Trimming removed 3 bases from V and 1 base from J, with 6 bases in between.

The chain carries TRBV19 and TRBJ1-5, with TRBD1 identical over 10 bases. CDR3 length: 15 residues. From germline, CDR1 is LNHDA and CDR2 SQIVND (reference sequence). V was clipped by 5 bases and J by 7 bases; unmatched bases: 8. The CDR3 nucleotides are TGTGCCAGTAGTGATTGGACAGGGGGGCAACAGCCCCAGCATTTT. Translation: CASSDWTGGQQPQHF.

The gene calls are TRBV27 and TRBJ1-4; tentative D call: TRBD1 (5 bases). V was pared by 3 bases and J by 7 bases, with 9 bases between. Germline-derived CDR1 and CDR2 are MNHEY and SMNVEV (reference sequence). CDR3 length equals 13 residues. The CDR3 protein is CASSFRESEKLFF. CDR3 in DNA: TGTGCCAGCAGTTTCAGGGAAAGTGAAAAACTGTTTTTT.

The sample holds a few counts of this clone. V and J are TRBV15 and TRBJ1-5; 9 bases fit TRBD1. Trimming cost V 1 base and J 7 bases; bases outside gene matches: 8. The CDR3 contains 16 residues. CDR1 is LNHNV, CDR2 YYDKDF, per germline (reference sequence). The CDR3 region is CATSRAPGQGGQPQHF. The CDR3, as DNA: TGTGCCACCAGCAGAGCCCCGGGACAGGGAGGACAGCCCCAGCATTTT.

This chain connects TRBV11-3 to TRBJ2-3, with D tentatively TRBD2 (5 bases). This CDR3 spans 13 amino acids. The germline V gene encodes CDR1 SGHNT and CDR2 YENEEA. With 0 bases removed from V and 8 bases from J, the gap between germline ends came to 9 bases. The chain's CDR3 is CASSLDLSGTQYF. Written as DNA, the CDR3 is TGTGCCAGCAGCTTAGATCTCAGCGGTACGCAGTATTTT.

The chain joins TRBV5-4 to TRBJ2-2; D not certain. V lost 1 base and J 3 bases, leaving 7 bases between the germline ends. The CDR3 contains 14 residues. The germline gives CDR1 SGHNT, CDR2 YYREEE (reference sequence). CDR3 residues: CASSLRVDTGELFF. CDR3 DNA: TGTGCCAGCAGCTTGAGGGTTGACACCGGGGAGCTGTTTTTT.

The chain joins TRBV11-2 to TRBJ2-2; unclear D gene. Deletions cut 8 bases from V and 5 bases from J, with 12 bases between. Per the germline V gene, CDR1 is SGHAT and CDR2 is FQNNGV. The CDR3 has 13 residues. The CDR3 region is CASESVLTGELFF. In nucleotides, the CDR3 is TGTGCCAGCGAAAGCGTCCTTACCGGGGAGCTGTTTTTT.

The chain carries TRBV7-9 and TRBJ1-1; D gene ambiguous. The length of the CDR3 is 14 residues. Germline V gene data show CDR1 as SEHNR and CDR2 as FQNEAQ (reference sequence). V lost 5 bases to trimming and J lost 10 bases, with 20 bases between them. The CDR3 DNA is TGTGCCAGCAGCCTTATCACGTCACGGCCCTCAGCTTTCTTT. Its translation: CASSLITSRPSAFF. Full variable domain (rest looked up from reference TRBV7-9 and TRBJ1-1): DTGVSQNPRHKITKRGQNVTFRCDPISEHNRLYWYRQTLGQGPEFLTYFQNEAQLEKSRLLSDRFSAERPKGSFSTLEIQRTEQGDSAMYLCASSLITSRPSAFFGQGTRLTVV.

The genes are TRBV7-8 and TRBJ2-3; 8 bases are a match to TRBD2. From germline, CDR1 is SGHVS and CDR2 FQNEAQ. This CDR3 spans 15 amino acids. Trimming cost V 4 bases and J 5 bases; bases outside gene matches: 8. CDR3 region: CASSSGTSQIDTQYF. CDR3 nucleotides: TGTGCCAGCAGCTCCGGGACTAGTCAAATAGATACGCAGTATTTT.

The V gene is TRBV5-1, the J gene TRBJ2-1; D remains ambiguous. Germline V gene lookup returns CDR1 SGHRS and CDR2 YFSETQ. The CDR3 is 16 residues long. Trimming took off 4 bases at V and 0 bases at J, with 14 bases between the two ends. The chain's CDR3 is CASSRTFADSYNEQFF. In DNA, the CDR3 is TGCGCCAGCAGCCGGACGTTTGCAGACTCCTACAATGAGCAGTTCTTC.

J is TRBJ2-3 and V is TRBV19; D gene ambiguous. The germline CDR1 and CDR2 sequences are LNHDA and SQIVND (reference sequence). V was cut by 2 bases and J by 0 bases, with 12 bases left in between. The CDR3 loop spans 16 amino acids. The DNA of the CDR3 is TGTGCCAGTAGTATATATCCCGCTACTAGCACAGATACGCAGTATTTT. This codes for CASSIYPATSTDTQYF.

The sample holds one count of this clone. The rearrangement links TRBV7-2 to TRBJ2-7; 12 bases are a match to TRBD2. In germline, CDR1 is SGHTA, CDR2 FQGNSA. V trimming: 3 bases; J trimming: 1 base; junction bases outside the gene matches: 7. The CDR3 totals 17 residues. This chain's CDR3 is CASSLQTSGSRSYEQYF. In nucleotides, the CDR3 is TGTGCCAGCAGCTTGCAGACTAGCGGGAGTAGGTCCTACGAGCAGTACTTC.

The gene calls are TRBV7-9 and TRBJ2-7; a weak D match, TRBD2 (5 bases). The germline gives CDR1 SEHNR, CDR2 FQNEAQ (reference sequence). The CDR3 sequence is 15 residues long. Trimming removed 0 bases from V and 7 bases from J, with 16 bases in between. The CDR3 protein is CASSLAKLRVGEQYF. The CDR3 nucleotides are TGTGCCAGCAGCTTAGCTAAGCTGCGGGTGGGGGAGCAGTACTTC.

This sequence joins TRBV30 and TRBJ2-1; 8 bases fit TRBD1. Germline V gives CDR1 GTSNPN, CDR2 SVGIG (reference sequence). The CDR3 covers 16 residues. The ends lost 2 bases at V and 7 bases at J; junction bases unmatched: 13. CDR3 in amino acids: CAWSTGQGARWNEQFF. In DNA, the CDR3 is TGTGCCTGGAGTACTGGACAGGGCGCTCGGTGGAATGAGCAGTTCTTC.

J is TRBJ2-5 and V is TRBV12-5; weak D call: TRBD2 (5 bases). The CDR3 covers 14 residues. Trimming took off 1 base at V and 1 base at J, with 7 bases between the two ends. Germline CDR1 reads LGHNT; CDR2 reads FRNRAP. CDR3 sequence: CASGLGTLQETQYF. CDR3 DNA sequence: TGTGCTAGTGGTTTGGGGACTCTCCAAGAGACCCAGTACTTC.